The clone carrying this T cell receptor beta chain came up many times. TCRdb ran MiXCR on the PCR reads and lists one entry per CDR3 protein. The profile shows 15,000 or so distinct CDR3 sequences, 35% to 55% of them singletons. The source of the sample is a study of CD4 and CD8 cells across lung adenocarcinoma regions. The patients had localized lung adenocarcinoma, a non-small cell subtype. The CDR3 is 12 amino acids. CDR1 and CDR2 from the germline V gene are SGHTA and FQGNSA. Between the trimmed V and J ends, which lost 2 bases and 4 bases, there was a span of 4 bases. J is TRBJ2-3 and V is TRBV7-2; D uncertain. Sequenced sample: CD4+ T cells from the center of a lung tumor. The origin of this receptor is a male donor with lung adenocarcinoma. The CD4 and CD8 labels of this study may be unreliable. The CDR3 nucleotides read TGTGCCAGCAGCTTATATTCAGATACGCAGTATTTT. It encodes CASSLYSDTQYF.